Sequencing of this T cell receptor (beta chain) was carried out in a study of blood T cell repertoires in COVID-19. The CDR3 is made up of 15 amino acids. Germline loops: CDR1 MNHNY, CDR2 SVGAGI (reference sequence). Data came from immunoSEQ multiplex PCR; TCRdb stores just in-frame clones and leaves some out. The table shows tens of thousands of clones, with approximately 81% occurring only once. About this clone: At one boundary the junction diverges from the germline segment, which might be a read error.

The clonotype comes from a woman aged 70-85 years with acute or convalescent COVID-19. The rearrangement joins TRBV6-6 to TRBJ2-3; 7 nucleotides align to TRBD1. Specimen: peripheral blood. DNA of the CDR3: TGTGCCAGCAGTACCACACTGACAGGGTTTTGGAGCCTGGATTTT. It specifies CASSTTLTGFWSLDF.